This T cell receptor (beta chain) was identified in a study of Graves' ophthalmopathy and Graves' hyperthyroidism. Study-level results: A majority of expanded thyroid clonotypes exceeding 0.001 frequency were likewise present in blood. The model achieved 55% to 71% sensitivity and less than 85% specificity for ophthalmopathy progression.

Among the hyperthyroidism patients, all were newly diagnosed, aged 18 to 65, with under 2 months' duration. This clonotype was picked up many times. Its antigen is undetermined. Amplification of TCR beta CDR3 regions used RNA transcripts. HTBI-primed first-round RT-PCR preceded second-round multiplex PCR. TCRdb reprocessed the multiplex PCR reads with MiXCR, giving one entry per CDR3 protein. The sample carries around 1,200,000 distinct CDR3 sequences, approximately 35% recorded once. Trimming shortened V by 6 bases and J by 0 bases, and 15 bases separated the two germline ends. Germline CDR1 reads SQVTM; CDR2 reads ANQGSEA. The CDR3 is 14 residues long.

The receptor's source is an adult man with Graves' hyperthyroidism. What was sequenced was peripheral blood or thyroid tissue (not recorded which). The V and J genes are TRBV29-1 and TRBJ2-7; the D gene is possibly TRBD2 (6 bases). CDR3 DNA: TGCAGCGTCCGTCAGGGAGGCTCCTCCTACGAGCAGTACTTC. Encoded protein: CSVRQGGSSYEQYF.